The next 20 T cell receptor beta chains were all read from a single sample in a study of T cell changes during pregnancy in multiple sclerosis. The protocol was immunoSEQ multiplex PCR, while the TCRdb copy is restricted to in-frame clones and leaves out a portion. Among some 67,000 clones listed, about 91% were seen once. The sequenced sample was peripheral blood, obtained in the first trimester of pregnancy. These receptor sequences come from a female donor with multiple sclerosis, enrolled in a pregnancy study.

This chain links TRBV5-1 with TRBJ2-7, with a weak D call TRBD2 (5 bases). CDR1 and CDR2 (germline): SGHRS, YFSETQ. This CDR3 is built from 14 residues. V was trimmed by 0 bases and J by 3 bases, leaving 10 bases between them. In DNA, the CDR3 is TGCGCCAGCAGCTTGGCGGGGTTTGACTACGAGCAGTACTTC. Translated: CASSLAGFDYEQYF.

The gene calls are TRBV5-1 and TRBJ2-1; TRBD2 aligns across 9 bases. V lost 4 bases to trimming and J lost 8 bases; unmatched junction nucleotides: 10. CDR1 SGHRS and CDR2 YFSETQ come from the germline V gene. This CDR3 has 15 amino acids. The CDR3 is CASSGRAGGSDEQFF. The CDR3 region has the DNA TGCGCCAGCAGCGGTCGGGCGGGAGGGTCGGATGAGCAGTTCTTC.

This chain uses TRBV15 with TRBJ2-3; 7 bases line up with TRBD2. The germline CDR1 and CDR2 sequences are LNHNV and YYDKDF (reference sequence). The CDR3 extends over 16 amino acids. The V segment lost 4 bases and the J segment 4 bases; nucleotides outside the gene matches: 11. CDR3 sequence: CATSKDTSAPPDTQYF. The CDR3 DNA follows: TGTGCCACCAGCAAAGATACTAGCGCCCCACCAGATACGCAGTATTTT.

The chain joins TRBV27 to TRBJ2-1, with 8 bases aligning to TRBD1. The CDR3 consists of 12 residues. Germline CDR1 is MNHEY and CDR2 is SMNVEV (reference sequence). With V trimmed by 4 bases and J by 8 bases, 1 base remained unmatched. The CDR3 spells CASSYRGDEQFF. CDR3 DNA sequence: TGTGCCAGCAGTTACAGGGGGGATGAGCAGTTCTTC.

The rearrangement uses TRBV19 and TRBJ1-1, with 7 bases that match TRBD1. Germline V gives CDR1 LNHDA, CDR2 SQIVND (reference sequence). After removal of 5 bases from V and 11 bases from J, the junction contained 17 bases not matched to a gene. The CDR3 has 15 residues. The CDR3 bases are TGTGCCAGTAGTGTTCCGGGACAGAGGTCTGAGAGGGCTTTCTTT. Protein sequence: CASSVPGQRSERAFF.

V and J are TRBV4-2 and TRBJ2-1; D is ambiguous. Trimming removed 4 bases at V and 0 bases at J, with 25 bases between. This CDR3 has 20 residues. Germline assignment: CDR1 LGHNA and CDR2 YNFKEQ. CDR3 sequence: CASSRSKAVPSDRSYNEQFF. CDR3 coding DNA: TGTGCCAGCAGCCGGTCCAAAGCTGTCCCGAGCGACCGCTCCTACAATGAGCAGTTCTTC.

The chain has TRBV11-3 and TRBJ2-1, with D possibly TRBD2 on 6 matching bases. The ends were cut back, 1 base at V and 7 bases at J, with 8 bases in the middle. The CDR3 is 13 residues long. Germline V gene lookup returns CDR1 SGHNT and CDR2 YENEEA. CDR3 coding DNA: TGTGCCAGCAGCTTAGTACGGGGGAATGAGCAGTTCTTC. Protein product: CASSLVRGNEQFF.

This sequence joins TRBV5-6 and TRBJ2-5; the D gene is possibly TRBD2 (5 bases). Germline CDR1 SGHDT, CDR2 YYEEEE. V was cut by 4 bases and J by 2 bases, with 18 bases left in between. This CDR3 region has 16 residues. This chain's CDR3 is CASSRESGSRQETQYF. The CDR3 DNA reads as TGTGCCAGCAGCCGGGAATCGGGATCCCGACAAGAGACCCAGTACTTC.

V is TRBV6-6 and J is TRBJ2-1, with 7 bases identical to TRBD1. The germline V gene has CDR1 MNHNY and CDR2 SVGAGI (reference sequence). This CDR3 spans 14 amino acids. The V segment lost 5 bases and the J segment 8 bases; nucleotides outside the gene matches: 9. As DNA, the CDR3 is TGTGCCAGCAGTCAACAAAATCAGGGGGATGAGCAGTTCTTC. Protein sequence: CASSQQNQGDEQFF.

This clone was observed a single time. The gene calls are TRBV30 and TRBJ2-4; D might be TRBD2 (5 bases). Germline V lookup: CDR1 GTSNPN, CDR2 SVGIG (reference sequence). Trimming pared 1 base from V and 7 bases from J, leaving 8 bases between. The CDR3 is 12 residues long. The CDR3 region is CAWSDGVNIQYF. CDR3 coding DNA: TGTGCCTGGAGTGACGGGGTGAACATTCAGTACTTC.

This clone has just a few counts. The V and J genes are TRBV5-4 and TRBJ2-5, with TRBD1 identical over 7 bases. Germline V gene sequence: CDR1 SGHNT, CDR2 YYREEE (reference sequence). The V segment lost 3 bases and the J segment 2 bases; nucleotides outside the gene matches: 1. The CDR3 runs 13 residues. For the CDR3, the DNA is TGTGCCAGCAGCTCGGGACAGCAAGAGACCCAGTACTTC. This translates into CASSSGQQETQYF.

The CDR3 nucleotides are TGCAGCGCCGGACTCTCTGGGGCCAACGTCCTGACTTTC. Encoded protein: CSAGLSGANVLTF. V and J are TRBV29-1 and TRBJ2-6, with TRBD2 as a possible D gene (5 bases). This CDR3 is 13 amino acids long. CDR1 is SQVTM and CDR2 is ANQGSEA in the germline V gene. V lost 7 bases and J 0 bases, leaving 7 bases between the germline ends.

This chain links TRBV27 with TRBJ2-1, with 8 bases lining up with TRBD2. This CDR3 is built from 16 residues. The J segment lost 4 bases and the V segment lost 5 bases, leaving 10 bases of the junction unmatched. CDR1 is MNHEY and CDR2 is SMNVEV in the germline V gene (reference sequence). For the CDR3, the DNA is TGTGCCAGCAGTACCCCCCGGGAGGGAAAATACAATGAGCAGTTCTTC. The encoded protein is CASSTPREGKYNEQFF.

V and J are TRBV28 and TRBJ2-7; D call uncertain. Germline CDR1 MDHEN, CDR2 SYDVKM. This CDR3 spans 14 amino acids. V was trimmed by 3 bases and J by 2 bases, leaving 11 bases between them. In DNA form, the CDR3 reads TGTGCCAGCAGTTTCGGCGGCTACACCTACGAGCAGTACTTC. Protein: CASSFGGYTYEQYF.

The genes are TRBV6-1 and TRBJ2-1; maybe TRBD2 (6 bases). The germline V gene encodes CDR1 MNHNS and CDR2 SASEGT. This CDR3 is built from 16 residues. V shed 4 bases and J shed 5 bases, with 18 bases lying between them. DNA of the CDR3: TGTGCCAGCAGTGGGCTGGGTAGGCCGGGAGACAATGAGCAGTTCTTC. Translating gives CASSGLGRPGDNEQFF.

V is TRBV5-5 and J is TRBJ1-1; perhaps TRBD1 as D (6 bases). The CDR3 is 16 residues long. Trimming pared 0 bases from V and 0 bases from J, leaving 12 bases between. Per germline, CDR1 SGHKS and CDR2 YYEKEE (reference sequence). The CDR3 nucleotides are TGTGCCAGCAGCTTGGAACAGGGCCCCATGAACACTGAAGCTTTCTTT. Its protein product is CASSLEQGPMNTEAFF.

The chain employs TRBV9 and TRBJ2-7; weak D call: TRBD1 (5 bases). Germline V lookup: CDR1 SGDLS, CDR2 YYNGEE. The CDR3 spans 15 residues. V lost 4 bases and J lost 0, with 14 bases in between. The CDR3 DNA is TGTGCCAGCAGCCCCGAAGGGGCCCCCTCCTACGAGCAGTACTTC. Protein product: CASSPEGAPSYEQYF.

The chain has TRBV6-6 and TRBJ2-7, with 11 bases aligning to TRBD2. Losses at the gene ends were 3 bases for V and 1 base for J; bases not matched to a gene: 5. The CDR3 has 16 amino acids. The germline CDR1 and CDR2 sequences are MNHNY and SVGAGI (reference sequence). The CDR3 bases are TGTGCCAGCAGTTATAGGCTAGCGGGAGGATCCTACGAGCAGTACTTC. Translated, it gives CASSYRLAGGSYEQYF.

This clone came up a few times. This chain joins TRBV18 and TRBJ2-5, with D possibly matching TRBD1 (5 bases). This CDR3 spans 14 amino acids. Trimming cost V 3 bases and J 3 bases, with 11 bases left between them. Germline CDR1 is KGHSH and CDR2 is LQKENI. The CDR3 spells CASSPTGRKETQYF. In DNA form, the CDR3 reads TGTGCCAGCTCACCCACAGGCCGGAAAGAGACCCAGTACTTC.

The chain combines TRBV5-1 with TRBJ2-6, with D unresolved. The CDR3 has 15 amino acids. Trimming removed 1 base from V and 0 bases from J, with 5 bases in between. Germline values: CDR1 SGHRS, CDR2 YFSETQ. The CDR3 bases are TGCGCCAGCAGCTTGCAGGACTCTGGGGCCAACGTCCTGACTTTC. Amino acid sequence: CASSLQDSGANVLTF. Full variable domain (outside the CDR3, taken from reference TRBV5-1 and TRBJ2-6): KAGVTQTPRYLIKTRGQQVTLSCSPISGHRSVSWYQQTPGQGLQFLFEYFSETQRNKGNFPGRFSGRQFSNSRSEMNVSTLELGDSALYLCASSLQDSGANVLTFGAGSRLTVL.